This T cell receptor (beta chain) is drawn from a study of cytomegalovirus exposure and HLA in healthy donors. PCR used 60 Vbeta primers and 13 Jbeta primers. The repertoire was sequenced with immunoSEQ multiplex PCR; TCRdb's copy has only in-frame clones and lacks some. The sample records about 160,000 clones, more than 80% being singletons. V was clipped by 4 bases and J by 5 bases; unmatched bases: 5. The CDR3 runs 14 residues. Germline V gene data show CDR1 as SGHAT and CDR2 as FQDESV (reference sequence). This clone has only a few counts. As yet, its antigen is unknown. Study-wide findings and caveats: Another analysis was done later, and it associated approximately 17,000 TCR beta sequences with HLA alleles at 0.05 false discovery rate. The HLA-A and HLA-B alleles of most subjects were reportedly predicted accurately from TCR beta sequences.

Sequenced: PBMCs. The gene calls are TRBV11-1 and TRBJ2-7; 10 bases fit TRBD1. The sequence derives from a woman younger than 45 in good health and CMV-seropositive. CDR3 nucleotide sequence: TGTGCCAGCAGCTGGGACAGGGGAACACACGAGCAGTACTTC. This encodes CASSWDRGTHEQYF.